This T cell receptor (beta chain) was sequenced for a study of siplizumab effects on memory and regulatory T cells. Study-wide results and caveats: In unstimulated cells, naive T cells appeared more diverse than memory T cells and seemed major alloresponse contributors. There was no confirmation of the suppressive function of proliferating Tregs from siplizumab cultures. The Treg-derived share of mappable alloreactive CD4+ clones averaged roughly 70% with siplizumab and 25% to 30% in controls.

Worth noting for this clone: Antigen unknown.

V was trimmed by 6 bases and J by 8 bases, leaving 13 bases between them. In germline, CDR1 is SQVTM, CDR2 ANQGSEA. The CDR3 spans 11 residues. The method was immunoSEQ multiplex PCR; TCRdb's version includes in-frame clones alone and lacks a portion of them. The sample lists about 100,000 clones; 85% to 95% were seen once. The J gene is TRBJ1-2, the V gene TRBV29-1; perhaps TRBD1 as D (6 bases). The source material was non-Treg CD4+ T cells sorted from blood. The sequence was collected from a human donor in good health. This CDR3 is CSVMRTAGYTF. CDR3 DNA: TGCAGCGTGATGAGGACAGCAGGCTACACCTTC.